This T cell receptor (beta chain) appears in the sequencing data of a study of blood T cell repertoires in COVID-19. This clone has only one observation. Repertoires were generated with immunoSEQ multiplex PCR, while TCRdb's copy carries only in-frame clones and drops some. The repertoire consists of about 240,000 clones, with about 86% occurring once and the leading ten covering roughly a tenth. The CDR3 runs to 15 residues. Germline CDR1 is KGHSH and CDR2 is LQKENI. With 3 bases clipped from V and 1 base from J, the junction kept 4 bases outside the gene matches. Material: peripheral blood. The V call is TRBV18, the J call TRBJ1-1; 8 nucleotides align to TRBD1. The receptor comes from a woman aged 80 or over with acute or convalescent COVID-19. The CDR3 nucleotides read TGTGCCAGCTCACCGGGTGACAGGGGGAACACTGAAGCTTTCTTT. This translates into CASSPGDRGNTEAFF.